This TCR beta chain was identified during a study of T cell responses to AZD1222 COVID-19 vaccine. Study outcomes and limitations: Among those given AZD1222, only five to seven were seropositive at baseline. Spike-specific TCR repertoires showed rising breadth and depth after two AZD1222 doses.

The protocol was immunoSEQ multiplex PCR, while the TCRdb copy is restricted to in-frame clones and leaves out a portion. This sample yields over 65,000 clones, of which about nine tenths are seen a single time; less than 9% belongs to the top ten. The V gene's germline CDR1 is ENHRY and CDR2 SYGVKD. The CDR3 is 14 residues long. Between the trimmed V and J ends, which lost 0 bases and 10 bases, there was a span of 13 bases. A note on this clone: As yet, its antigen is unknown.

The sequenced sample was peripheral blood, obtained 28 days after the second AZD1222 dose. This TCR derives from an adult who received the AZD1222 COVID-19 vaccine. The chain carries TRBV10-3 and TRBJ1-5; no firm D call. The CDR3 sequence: CAISESNIYGPQHF. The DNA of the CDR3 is TGTGCCATCAGTGAGTCGAACATATACGGCCCCCAGCATTTT.